This T cell receptor beta chain came from a study of cytomegalovirus exposure and HLA in healthy donors. Germline V lookup: CDR1 LNHDA, CDR2 SQIVND (reference sequence). V was cut by 5 bases and J by 1 base, with 8 bases left in between. The CDR3 is made up of 13 amino acids. The PCR made use of 60 Vbeta and 13 Jbeta primers. Sequencing used immunoSEQ multiplex PCR; TCRdb keeps in-frame clones, though not all of them. Among about 180,000 clones, just over 75% were seen once, and the ten largest hold more than 1.4%. Sequencing was performed on PBMCs. The rearrangement links TRBV19 to TRBJ1-1; D is ambiguous. This TCR derives from a man in his late teens or twenties in good health and CMV-seronegative. The CDR3 sequence is CASSLHRNTEAFF. Here the CDR3 DNA reads TGTGCCAGTAGTCTTCACAGGAACACTGAAGCTTTCTTT.